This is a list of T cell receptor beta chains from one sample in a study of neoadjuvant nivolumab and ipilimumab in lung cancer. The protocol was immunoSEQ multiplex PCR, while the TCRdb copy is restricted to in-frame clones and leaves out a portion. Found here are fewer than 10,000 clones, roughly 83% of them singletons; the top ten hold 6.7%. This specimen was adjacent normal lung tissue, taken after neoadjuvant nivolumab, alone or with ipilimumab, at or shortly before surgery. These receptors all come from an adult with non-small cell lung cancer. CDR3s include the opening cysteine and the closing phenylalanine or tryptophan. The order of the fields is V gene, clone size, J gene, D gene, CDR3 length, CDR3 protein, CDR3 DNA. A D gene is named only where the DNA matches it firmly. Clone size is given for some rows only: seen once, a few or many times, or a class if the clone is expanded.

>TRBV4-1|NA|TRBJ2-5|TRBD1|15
CASSPGQGAFETQYF
TGCGCCAGCAGCCCGGGACAGGGGGCGTTCGAGACCCAGTACTTC
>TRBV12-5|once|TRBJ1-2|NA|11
CARISPYGYTF
TGTGCTCGTATCTCCCCCTATGGCTACACCTTC
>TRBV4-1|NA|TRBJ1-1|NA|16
CASSQERGQLNTEAFF
TGCGCCAGCAGCCAAGAGAGGGGTCAGTTGAACACTGAAGCTTTCTTT
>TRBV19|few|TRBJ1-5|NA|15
CASSPSRTIYQPQHF
TGTGCCAGTAGTCCGTCGCGGACAATCTATCAGCCCCAGCATTTT
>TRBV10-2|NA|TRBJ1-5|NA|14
CASSPWTENQPQHF
TGCGCCAGCTCCCCCTGGACCGAAAATCAGCCCCAGCATTTT
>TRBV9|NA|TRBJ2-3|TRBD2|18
CASSTRTSGGQSTDTQYF
TGTGCCAGCAGCACCCGGACTAGCGGGGGTCAGAGCACAGATACGCAGTATTTT
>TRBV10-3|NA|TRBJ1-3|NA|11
CAIFRLNTIYF
TGTGCCATCTTCCGCCTAAACACCATATATTTT
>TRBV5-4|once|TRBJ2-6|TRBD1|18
CASSSFGTGGSGANVLTF
TGTGCCAGCAGCTCCTTCGGGACAGGGGGCTCTGGGGCCAACGTCCTGACTTTC
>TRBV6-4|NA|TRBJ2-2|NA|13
CASSPTGPGELFF
TGTGCCAGCAGTCCCACAGGGCCCGGGGAGCTGTTTTTT
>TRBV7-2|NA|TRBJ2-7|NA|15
CASSFSGTPTYEQYF
TGTGCCAGCAGCTTCTCCGGGACACCGACCTACGAGCAGTACTTC
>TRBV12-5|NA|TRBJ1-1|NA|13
CASGQDGNTEAFF
TGTGCTAGTGGACAAGACGGGAACACTGAAGCTTTCTTT
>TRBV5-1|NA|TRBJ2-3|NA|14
CASSQGGRSDTQYF
TGCGCCAGCTCGCAGGGTGGGAGGTCAGATACGCAGTATTTT
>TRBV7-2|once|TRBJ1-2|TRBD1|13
CASSWGQVYGYTF
TGTGCCAGCAGCTGGGGACAGGTCTATGGCTACACCTTC
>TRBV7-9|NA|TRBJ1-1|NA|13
CASSLVNRDKAFF
TGTGCCAGCAGCTTAGTTAACAGGGACAAAGCTTTCTTT
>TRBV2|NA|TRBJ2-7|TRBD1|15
CASSLQGGSSYEQYF
TGTGCCAGCAGTTTACAGGGGGGCAGCTCCTACGAGCAGTACTTC
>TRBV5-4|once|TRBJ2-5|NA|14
CASSLVGEQETQYF
TGTGCCAGCAGCTTGGTAGGGGAACAAGAGACCCAGTACTTC
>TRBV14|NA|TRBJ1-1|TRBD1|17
CASRRPGQAEMNTEAFF
TGTGCCAGCAGACGACCCGGACAGGCTGAAATGAACACTGAAGCTTTCTTT
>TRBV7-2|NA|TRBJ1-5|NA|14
CASSSSLGDEPQHF
TGTGCCAGCAGCTCCTCCTTGGGGGATGAGCCCCAGCATTTT
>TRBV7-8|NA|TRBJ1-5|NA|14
CASSEGYSNQPQHF
TGTGCCAGCAGTGAGGGGTATAGCAATCAGCCCCAGCATTTT
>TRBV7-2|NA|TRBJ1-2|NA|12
CASSLGGHLYTF
TGTGCCAGCAGCTTAGGGGGACACCTCTACACCTTC
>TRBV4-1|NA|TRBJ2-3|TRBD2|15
CASSLSGASADTQYF
TGCGCCAGCAGCCTCAGCGGGGCTTCGGCAGATACGCAGTATTTT
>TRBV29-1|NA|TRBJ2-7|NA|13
CSVEDRFSYEQYF
TGCAGCGTTGAAGACAGGTTTTCCTACGAGCAGTACTTC
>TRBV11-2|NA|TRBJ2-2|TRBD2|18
CASSSGLAGGLNTGELFF
TGTGCCAGCAGCTCCGGACTAGCGGGGGGTCTGAACACCGGGGAGCTGTTTTTT
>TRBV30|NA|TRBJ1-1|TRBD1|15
CAWSGGTGGNTEAFF
TGTGCCTGGAGTGGGGGGACAGGGGGGAACACTGAAGCTTTCTTT
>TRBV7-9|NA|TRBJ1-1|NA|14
CASSYKGRNTEAFF
TGTGCCAGCAGCTACAAGGGGAGGAACACTGAAGCTTTCTTT
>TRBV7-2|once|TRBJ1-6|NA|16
CASSLAIGVPNSPLHF
TGTGCCAGCAGCTTAGCCATAGGAGTTCCAAATTCACCCCTCCACTTT
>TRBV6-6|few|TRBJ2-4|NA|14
CASSYDTGPRTQYF
TGTGCCAGCAGTTACGATACCGGCCCCCGTACTCAGTACTTC
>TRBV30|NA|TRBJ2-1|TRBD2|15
CAWSVGAGGSDEQFF
TGTGCCTGGAGTGTAGGAGCGGGGGGATCGGATGAGCAGTTCTTC
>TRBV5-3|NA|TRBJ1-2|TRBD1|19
CARSFLFRDSNIRNYGYTF
TGTGCCAGAAGCTTCTTATTTCGGGACAGCAATATTAGGAACTATGGCTACACCTTC
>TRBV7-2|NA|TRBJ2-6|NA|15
CASSLGPSGANVLTF
TGTGCCAGCAGCTTAGGACCGTCTGGGGCCAACGTCCTGACTTTC
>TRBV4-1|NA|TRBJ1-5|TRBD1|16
CASSQLQGGFNQPQHF
TGCGCCAGCAGCCAATTACAGGGGGGATTCAATCAGCCCCAGCATTTT
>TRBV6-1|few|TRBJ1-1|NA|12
CASSERTAEAFF
TGTGCCAGCAGTGAAAGGACGGCTGAAGCTTTCTTT
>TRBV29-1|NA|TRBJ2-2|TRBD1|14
CSARTGGRTGELFF
TGCAGCGCCCGGACAGGGGGACGTACCGGGGAGCTGTTTTTT
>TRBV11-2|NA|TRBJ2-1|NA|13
CASNSREYNEQFF
TGTGCCAGCAACTCGCGGGAATACAATGAGCAGTTCTTC
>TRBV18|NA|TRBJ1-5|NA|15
CASSLTPESNQPQHF
TGTGCCAGCTCACTAACGCCAGAGAGCAATCAGCCCCAGCATTTT
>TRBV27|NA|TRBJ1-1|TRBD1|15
CASSLAGQGNTEAFF
TGTGCCAGCAGTTTAGCGGGACAGGGCAACACTGAAGCTTTCTTT
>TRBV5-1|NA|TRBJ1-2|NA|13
CASSLQGNYGYTF
TGCGCCAGCAGTTTACAGGGCAACTATGGCTACACCTTC
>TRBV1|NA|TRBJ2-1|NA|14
CTRTGTSENDEQFF
TGCACCAGAACCGGGACTAGCGAAAACGATGAGCAGTTCTTC
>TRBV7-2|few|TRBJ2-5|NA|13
CASSLVRLETQYF
TGTGCCAGCAGCTTAGTAAGACTAGAGACCCAGTACTTC
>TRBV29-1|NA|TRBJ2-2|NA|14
CSVRGDPNTGELFF
TGCAGCGTGAGAGGGGACCCTAACACCGGGGAGCTGTTTTTT
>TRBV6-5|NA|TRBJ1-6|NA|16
CASSYSGDGYNSPLHF
TGTGCCAGCAGTTACTCAGGGGATGGGTATAATTCACCCCTCCACTTT
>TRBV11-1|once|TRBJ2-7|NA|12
CASSASSYEQYF
TGTGCCAGCAGCGCCAGCTCCTACGAGCAGTACTTC